The T cell receptor beta chain described here comes from a study of OX40 agonist ivuxolimab in advanced cancers. For the study in its entirety: Ivuxolimab was an agonistic, fully human IgG2 monoclonal antibody directed against OX40 (CD134), a costimulatory receptor. Patients were allowed to have had prior anti-PD-1, anti-PD-L1 or anti-CTLA-4 therapy, and more than 30% of the dose-escalation patients had previously received checkpoint inhibitors. The paper describes the monotherapy dose-escalation part (N of about 57 patients) of the phase I trial of ivuxolimab. Of the roughly 52 dose-escalation patients, hepatocellular carcinoma was present in 19, melanoma in roughly 15, renal cell carcinoma in 9 and head and neck cancer in 9. The purpose of peripheral TCRbeta sequencing was to test whether ivuxolimab changed TCR sequence diversity and led to clonal T-cell expansion. Intravenous ivuxolimab was administered to patients every 2 weeks at six dose levels: 0.01, 0.1, 0.3, 1.5, 3 and 10 mg/kg. The dose-escalation cohort was about 86% male with a mean age of about 54 years, ranging from roughly 23 to 90. Partial responses occurred in three dose-escalation patients, of whom one had hepatocellular carcinoma and two had cutaneous melanoma.

Patients with autoimmune disease history or receiving systemic immunosuppression were excluded from the trial. Peripheral blood for TCR sequencing was drawn from every dose cohort at baseline, at cycle 4 day 1 and at cycle 7 day 1. Samples were obtained from an open-label, multicenter, first-in-human phase I dose-escalation trial of ivuxolimab. Adults with locally advanced or metastatic melanoma, renal cell, hepatocellular, or head and neck squamous cell carcinoma were enrolled in the trial. Before TCR sequencing, CD4+ and CD8+ T cells were separately sorted from peripheral blood. Paper-wide results and their limitations: Low levels of normalized T-cell clonal expansion were also seen in some nonresponding patients. At doses of 0.1 to 3.0 mg/kg, clonal expansion of both CD4+ and CD8+ blood T cells was observed from baseline to week 6. In partial responders in the 0.1-3.0 mg/kg groups, normalized peripheral clonal expansion was found to be among the lowest, especially among CD8+ T cells. The antigen specificity of the peripheral T cells that underwent clonal expansion was not determined. After ivuxolimab, CD8+ T cells had more expanded clones than CD4+ T cells on average.

Concerning this clone itself: The clone's antigen remains unknown. No qualities accompany the bases; no much larger clone lies one base away.

For sequencing of the TCRbeta CDR3 region, genomic DNA was extracted from the sorted cells. The immunoSEQ Assay was used for sequencing of TCRbeta CDR3 regions. In TCRdb, the immuneACCESS table is reduced to in-frame sequences with V and J assigned. These tables do not hold every clone; where another copy was compared, an unresolved V gene accounts for under half, and the others remain unexplained. In this sample the table shows around 50,000 clones, 85% to 90% of which occur a single time. About a tenth of the sample is taken by the ten largest. The CDR3, cysteine through phenylalanine, is 16 amino acids long. Solely the CDR3 DNA is kept, with 48 bases framed from the first base. V lost 4 bases and J lost 4 bases, and the count of bases not matched to a germline gene is 5. The germline V gene gives CDR1 as SGHTA and CDR2 as FQGNSA.

The rearranged segments are TRBV7-2 and TRBJ2-5, with 14 middle bases fitting TRBD2. The clonotype comes from an adult with an advanced solid tumor such as melanoma, head and neck, liver or kidney cancer. Sample: CD4+ or CD8+ T cells sorted from blood, taken in a trial of the OX40 agonist ivuxolimab. CDR3 sequence: CASSWTSGGPRETQYF. In nucleotide form, the sequence is TGTGCCAGCAGCTGGACTAGCGGGGGGCCCCGAGAGACCCAGTACTTC.